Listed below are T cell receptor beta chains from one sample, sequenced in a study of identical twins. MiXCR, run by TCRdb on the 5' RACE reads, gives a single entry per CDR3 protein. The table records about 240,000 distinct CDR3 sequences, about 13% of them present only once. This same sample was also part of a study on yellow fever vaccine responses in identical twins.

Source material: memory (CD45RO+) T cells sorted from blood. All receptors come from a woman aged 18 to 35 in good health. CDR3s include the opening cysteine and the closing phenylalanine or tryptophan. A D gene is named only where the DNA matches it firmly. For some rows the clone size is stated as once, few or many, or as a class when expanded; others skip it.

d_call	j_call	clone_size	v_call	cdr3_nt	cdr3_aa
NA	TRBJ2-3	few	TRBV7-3	TGTGCCAGCAGCTTAGGGACCCCGGGGGATACGCAGTATTTT	CASSLGTPGDTQYF
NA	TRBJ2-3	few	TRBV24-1	TGTGCCACCAGTGGAAGCACAGATACGCAGTATTTT	CATSGSTDTQYF
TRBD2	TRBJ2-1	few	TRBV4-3	TGCGCCAGCAGCCAAGGGCTAGCGGGATCAGGATATGAGCAGTTCTTC	CASSQGLAGSGYEQFF
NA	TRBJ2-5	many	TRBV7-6	TGTGCCAGCAGCCTGGACCAAGAGACCCAGTACTTC	CASSLDQETQYF
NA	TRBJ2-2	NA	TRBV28	TGTGCCAGCAGTTTATTCAGGACAAACACCGGGGAGCTGTTTTTT	CASSLFRTNTGELFF
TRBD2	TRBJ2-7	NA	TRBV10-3	TGTGCCATCAGCCCCGGGACTAGCGCGTTAAACTCCTACGAGCAGTACTTC	CAISPGTSALNSYEQYF
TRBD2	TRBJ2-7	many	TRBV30	TGTGCCTGGAGTGTATCGAGCGGGAGGTACGAGCAGTACTTC	CAWSVSSGRYEQYF
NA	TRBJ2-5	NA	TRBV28	TGTGCCAGCAGTTTACCCGGCGAGACCCAGTACTTC	CASSLPGETQYF
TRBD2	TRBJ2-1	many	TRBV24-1	TGTGCCACCAGTGATGTCCGGGGGGGGACGAGCGTGAGAGAGCAGTTCTTC	CATSDVRGGTSVREQFF
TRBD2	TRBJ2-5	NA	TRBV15	TGTGCCACCAGAGGGCGGGGGGATCTAAGGGAGACCCAGTACTTC	CATRGRGDLRETQYF
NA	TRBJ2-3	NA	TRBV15	TGTGCCACCAGCAGAGATCGAGCCCAGGGAATCCGCACAGATACGCAGTATTTT	CATSRDRAQGIRTDTQYF
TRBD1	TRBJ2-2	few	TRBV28	TGTGCCAGCACCCCGACAGGGTCCTTCACCGGGGAGCTGTTTTTT	CASTPTGSFTGELFF
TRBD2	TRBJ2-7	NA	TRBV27	TGTGCCAGCAGTTCGCGTAAGGAAGCGGGGGGGCGCGAGCAGTACTTC	CASSSRKEAGGREQYF
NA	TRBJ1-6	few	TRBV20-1	TGCAGTGCTAGGGGAGGGGAAGCCTATAATTCACCCCTCCACTTT	CSARGGEAYNSPLHF
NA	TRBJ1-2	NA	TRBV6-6	TGTGCCAGCGGGGCTATGGTCTATGGCTACACCTTC	CASGAMVYGYTF
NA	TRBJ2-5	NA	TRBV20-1	TGCAGTGCTAGATCGGGCAGCTCCCCAGAGACCCAGTACTTC	CSARSGSSPETQYF
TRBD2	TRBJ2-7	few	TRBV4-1	TGCGCCAGCAGCCAAGCGCGCCTAGCGGGAGCCGCCCTGGGGGAGCAGTACTTC	CASSQARLAGAALGEQYF
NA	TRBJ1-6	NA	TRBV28	TGTGCCAGCAGACCCGCCCGGGGGCTCAGCTCACCCCTCCACTTT	CASRPARGLSSPLHF
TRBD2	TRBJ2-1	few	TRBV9	TGTGCCAGCAGCGTAGTTGAGCGGGGGGCACCCAGCTCCTACAATGAGCAGTTCTTC	CASSVVERGAPSSYNEQFF
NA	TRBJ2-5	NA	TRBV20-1	TGCAGTGCTAGAGACGCGGCGAAAGAGACCCAGTACTTC	CSARDAAKETQYF
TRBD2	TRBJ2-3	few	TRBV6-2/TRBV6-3	TGTGCCAGCAGCCCCGCGGGACTAGCGGGAGGGCAGGAGAATACGCAGTATTTT	CASSPAGLAGGQENTQYF
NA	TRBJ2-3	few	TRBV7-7	TGTGCTAGCAGCTTAGGTGGTAGCTGGGCAGATACGCAGTATTTT	CASSLGGSWADTQYF
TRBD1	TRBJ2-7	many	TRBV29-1	TGCAGCGTTCGGGACAGTGGCTACGAGCAGTACTTC	CSVRDSGYEQYF
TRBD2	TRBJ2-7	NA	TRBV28	TGTGCCAGCAGACCCGAACTAGCGGGGGGGCGAGGATCCTACGAGCAGTACTTC	CASRPELAGGRGSYEQYF
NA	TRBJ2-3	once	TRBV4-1	TGCGCCAGCAGCCGGGTCGTCGGCGAGGGGGGCACAGATACGCAGTATTTT	CASSRVVGEGGTDTQYF
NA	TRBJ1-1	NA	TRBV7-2	TGTGCCAGCAGCCGGGACCCGGCCGTACTAACTGAAGCTTTCTTT	CASSRDPAVLTEAFF
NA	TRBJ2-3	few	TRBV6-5	TGTGCCAGCAGTTTGCGTGTCGCAGATACGCAGTATTTT	CASSLRVADTQYF
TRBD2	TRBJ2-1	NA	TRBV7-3	TGTGCCAGCAGCACCTCTAGCGGGGGGTTTGACAATGAGCAGTTCTTC	CASSTSSGGFDNEQFF
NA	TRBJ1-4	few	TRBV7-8	TGTGCCAGCAGCTTAGCCTCGGGACGCAAGATCTTTTTT	CASSLASGRKIFF
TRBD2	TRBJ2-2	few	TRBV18	TGTGCCAGCTCACCACGGCTAGCGGAGAACACCGGGGAGCTGTTTTTT	CASSPRLAENTGELFF
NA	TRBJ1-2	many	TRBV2	TGTGCCAGCAGAGCGATACCCACCACTAACTATGGCTACACCTTC	CASRAIPTTNYGYTF
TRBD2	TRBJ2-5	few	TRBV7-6	TGTGCCAGCAGCTTAGAAGATAGCGGGGGGGCGCGTGAGACCCAGTACTTC	CASSLEDSGGARETQYF
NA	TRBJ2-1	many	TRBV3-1	TGTGCCAGCAGCAGCCTAGCGCTTTACAATGAGCAGTTCTTC	CASSSLALYNEQFF
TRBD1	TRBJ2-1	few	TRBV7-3	TGTGCCAGCAGCTCCGAAGGGGGACAGAACAATGAGCAGTTCTTC	CASSSEGGQNNEQFF